This T cell receptor beta chain was captured in a study of human T cells and chemical hapten exposure. About the research overall: Reading of the patch tests, which applied 0.01% DPC to the upper back, occurred at 6 days.

Overall study results and limits: There was no change with DPC sensitization in TCRs above 1 in 1000 frequency.

Time point defined: patch test 1, 2 weeks after DPC sensitization. Indicated treatment: therapeutic diphenylcyclopropenone sensitization with weekly scalp DPC. Donors, patients with alopecia ranging from 18 to 70 years old and judged suitable for DPC, provided samples. The library tagged each cDNA molecule with unique molecular identifiers. Via MiXCR, TCRdb re-called the RACE reads, giving one row per CDR3 protein. This table has more than 150,000 distinct CDR3 sequences, around 13% appearing once. Germline V lookup: CDR1 LNHNV, CDR2 YYDKDF (reference sequence). Trimming stripped 0 bases from V and 4 bases from J, with 10 bases between. CDR3 size: 15 residues. As to this clonotype: As yet, its antigen is unknown.

This material consisted of whole blood, taken in connection with sensitization to the hapten diphenylcyclopropenone (DPC). The chain has TRBV15 and TRBJ1-5, with D tentatively TRBD1 (6 bases). The source of this sequence is a woman between 25 and 40 years old with alopecia areata. Some clones in this sample may be carry-over from other donors' samples. Here the CDR3 DNA reads TGTGCCACCAGCAGAGATAAGGGACATAATCAGCCCCAGCATTTT. Protein sequence: CATSRDKGHNQPQHF.